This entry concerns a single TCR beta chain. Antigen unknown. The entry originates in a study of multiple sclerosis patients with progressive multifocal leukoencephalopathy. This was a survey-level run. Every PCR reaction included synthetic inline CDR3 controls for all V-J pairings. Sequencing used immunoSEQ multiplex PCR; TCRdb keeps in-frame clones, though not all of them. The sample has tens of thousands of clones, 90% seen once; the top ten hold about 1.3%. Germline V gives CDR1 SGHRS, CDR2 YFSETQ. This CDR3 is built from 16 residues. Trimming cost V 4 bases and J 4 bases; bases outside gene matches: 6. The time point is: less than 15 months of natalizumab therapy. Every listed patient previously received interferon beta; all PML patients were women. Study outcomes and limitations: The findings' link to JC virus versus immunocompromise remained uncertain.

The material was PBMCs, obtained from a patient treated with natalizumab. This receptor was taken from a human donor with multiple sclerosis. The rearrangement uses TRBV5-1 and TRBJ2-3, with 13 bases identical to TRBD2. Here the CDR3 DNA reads TGCGCCAGCAGCCAGCCCGGGACTAGCGGGGCAGATACGCAGTATTTT. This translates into CASSQPGTSGADTQYF. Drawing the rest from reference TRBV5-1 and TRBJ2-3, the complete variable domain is KAGVTQTPRYLIKTRGQQVTLSCSPISGHRSVSWYQQTPGQGLQFLFEYFSETQRNKGNFPGRFSGRQFSNSRSEMNVSTLELGDSALYLCASSQPGTSGADTQYFGPGTRLTVL.